One sample yielded the 9 T cell receptor beta chains listed below, sequenced in a study of blood T cell repertoires in COVID-19. Produced via immunoSEQ multiplex PCR; TCRdb's table is partial and in-frame only. In the table there are 210,000 or so clones, around 80% of which are singletons. Sequencing input: peripheral blood. Every receptor here comes from a woman aged 80 or over with active or convalescent COVID-19.

The chain uses TRBV9 and TRBJ1-1; no firm D call. The germline gives CDR1 SGDLS, CDR2 YYNGEE. V dropped 1 base and J dropped 4 bases, with 14 bases sitting between them. The CDR3 has 15 amino acids. The chain's CDR3 is CASSVHTTLGTEAFF. CDR3 DNA: TGTGCCAGCAGCGTACACACTACACTGGGCACTGAAGCTTTCTTT.

The rearrangement joins TRBV9 to TRBJ1-1; D not resolved. Germline V gene sequence: CDR1 SGDLS, CDR2 YYNGEE. The CDR3 sequence is 13 residues long. V lost 4 bases and J lost 0, with 7 bases in between. DNA of the CDR3: TGTGCCAGCAGCCAGGCTATGAACACTGAAGCTTTCTTT. It yields the protein CASSQAMNTEAFF.

The V and J genes are TRBV5-1 and TRBJ2-7; 8 nucleotides agree with TRBD1. The germline CDR1 and CDR2 sequences are SGHRS and YFSETQ. V lost 2 bases to trimming and J lost 2 bases; unmatched junction nucleotides: 3. The CDR3 loop spans 14 amino acids. The CDR3: CASSFGTGTYEQYF. In DNA, the CDR3 is TGCGCCAGCAGCTTTGGGACAGGAACCTACGAGCAGTACTTC.

This sequence joins TRBV5-1 and TRBJ1-2; 7 bases are shared with TRBD1. Germline lookup yields CDR1 SGHRS and CDR2 YFSETQ. CDR3 length: 16 residues. V was clipped by 4 bases and J by 8 bases; unmatched bases: 17. In nucleotides, the CDR3 is TGCGCCAGCAGCCCCTATCGAGGTTCACAGGGGCCCGGCTACACCTTC. Encoded protein: CASSPYRGSQGPGYTF.

This chain links TRBV19 with TRBJ1-2, with D possibly being TRBD1 (6 bases). V was trimmed by 3 bases and J by 4 bases, leaving 15 bases between them. CDR1 and CDR2 (germline): LNHDA, SQIVND (reference sequence). The CDR3 runs to 15 residues. The CDR3 DNA follows: TGTGCCAGTAGTATCGTTCCAGGGGTGCCCTATGGCTACACCTTC. It codes for CASSIVPGVPYGYTF.

The V gene is TRBV5-1, the J gene TRBJ2-3; D gene unclear. This CDR3 has 15 residues. Trimming took 0 bases from V and 0 from J, leaving 8 bases between them. The germline V gene encodes CDR1 SGHRS and CDR2 YFSETQ. Written as DNA, the CDR3 is TGCGCCAGCAGCTTGGCCGCGCGTAGCACAGATACGCAGTATTTT. Translating it yields CASSLAARSTDTQYF. The whole variable domain, filled in from reference TRBV5-1 and TRBJ2-3, reads KAGVTQTPRYLIKTRGQQVTLSCSPISGHRSVSWYQQTPGQGLQFLFEYFSETQRNKGNFPGRFSGRQFSNSRSEMNVSTLELGDSALYLCASSLAARSTDTQYFGPGTRLTVL.

This chain links TRBV5-1 with TRBJ1-2; tentative D call: TRBD1 (5 bases). CDR1 and CDR2 from the germline V gene are SGHRS and YFSETQ. The germline V and J ends were trimmed by 7 bases and 0 bases, with 13 bases remaining between them. This CDR3 has 14 residues. The CDR3 here is CASGPDSANYGYTF. For the CDR3, the DNA is TGCGCCAGCGGACCCGACAGCGCTAACTATGGCTACACCTTC.

The V call is TRBV11-1, the J call TRBJ2-7, with TRBD1 identical over 10 bases. The CDR3 extends over 15 amino acids. Losses at the gene ends were 5 bases for V and 3 bases for J; bases not matched to a gene: 7. Germline CDR1 reads SGHAT; CDR2 reads FQDESV (reference sequence). CDR3 amino acids: CASSDRDRGLYEQYF. CDR3 nucleotides: TGTGCCAGCAGCGACCGGGACAGGGGTCTCTACGAGCAGTACTTC.

This clone was counted a few times. This CDR3 reads CASSIGRQGIGEKLFF. The DNA for the CDR3 is TGTGCCAGTAGTATAGGACGACAGGGGATTGGCGAAAAACTGTTTTTT. The chain has TRBV19 and TRBJ1-4; 8 bases agree with TRBD1. The V segment lost 1 base and the J segment 8 bases; nucleotides outside the gene matches: 9. The CDR3 loop spans 16 amino acids. The germline V gene has CDR1 LNHDA and CDR2 SQIVND (reference sequence).